The clone carrying this T cell receptor beta chain was counted a few times. The antigen is undetermined. In TCRdb, the reads were re-called with MiXCR into one record per CDR3 protein. The sample holds 70,000 or so distinct CDR3 sequences; less than 30% are singletons and the top ten take 50% to 70%. The source of the sample is a study of T cell repertoires in cytomegalovirus infection. Study context: CMV epitopes, recently identified HLA-C-restricted and well-studied HLA-B-restricted, were used. Public TCR beta signatures provided an indication of both CMV infection and a matching HLA type.

Trimming cost V 2 bases and J 0 bases, with 7 bases left between them. Germline CDR1 and CDR2: MNHEY and SVGEGT. The CDR3 runs to 14 residues. Study results and caveats: Identification of carriers of CMV plus the relevant HLA was achieved through cumulative public TCR beta family frequency. HLA-C-restricted CMV clonotypes gave the most frequent clonotype in two of eight donors.

Sequenced material: CD8+ T cells from cultured PBMCs, taken from culture after CMV antigen stimulation. The gene calls are TRBV6-2 or TRBV6-3 and TRBJ1-1; D gene uncertain. This TCR derives from a human donor in good health (CMV status not recorded). Some clones in this sample may be carry-over from other donors' samples. CDR3 sequence (DNA): TGTGCCAGCAGTTACGCATTCATGAACACTGAAGCTTTCTTT. Residues: CASSYAFMNTEAFF.